The 25 T cell receptor delta chains reported below all come from one sample, sequenced in a study of γδ T cells in repeated Plasmodium falciparum infection. Bulk repertoires came from Vgamma9/Vdelta2+ or Vdelta2-negative gammadelta T cells flow-sorted from PBMC. TCRdb used CATT to re-call clones from the multiplex PCR reads. The sample records some 100,000 delta-chain clones, around 1.4% being singletons. The specimen was gamma-delta T cells from blood. The receptors derive from a pool of human donors (malaria-infected and uninfected, not separated).

This clone was counted many times. TCRdb records a much larger clone's protein for this DNA, with a difference at residue 10 that likely arises from a read error; the protein given is the translation of the DNA. The chain carries TRDV1 and TRDJ1, with 8 bases matching TRDD3. In the absence of a J gene in TCRdb, the DNA was matched to germline to assign it here. V was clipped by 0 bases and J by 0 bases; unmatched bases: 12. CDR1 TSWWSYY and CDR2 QGS come from the germline V gene. The CDR3 covers 19 residues. The CDR3 loop reads CALGELVSVALGDTDKLIF. CDR3 nucleotide sequence: TGTGCTCTTGGGGAACTAGTATCCGTTGCACTGGGGGACACCGATAAACTCATCTTT.

There are a few counts of this clone. A read error likely explains why the TCRdb protein, taken from a much larger clone, differs from this DNA's translation at residue 5; the protein shown is translated from the DNA. DNA of the CDR3: TGTGCTCTTGGGGTACCGATCCGAATTTCCTACGGGGTCTCGTACACCGATAAACTCATCTTT. Translating it yields CALGVPIRISYGVSYTDKLIF. V gene TRDV1 combines with J gene TRDJ1; 7 nucleotides agree with TRDD2. The J gene, not given by TCRdb, was assigned here from a germline match of the nucleotide sequence. V trimming: 4 bases; J trimming: 0 bases; junction bases outside the gene matches: 23. Looked up from germline, CDR1 is TSWWSYY and CDR2 is QGS. The CDR3 consists of 21 residues.

This clone has just a few counts. Since a far larger clone is one base different, this is likely a read error. Within the sample, other DNA sequences also encode this same CDR3. V usage is TRDV1 and J usage is TRDJ1; 7 bases line up with TRDD3. V was pared by 3 bases and J by 0 bases, with 10 bases of the junction left unmatched. Germline values: CDR1 TSWWSYY, CDR2 QGS. The CDR3 length is 17 residues. CDR3 sequence: CALGDVPGGLYTDKLIF. The CDR3 DNA reads TGTGCTCTTGGGGACGTCCCTGGGGGTCTGTACACCGATAAACTCATCTTT.

This clone has a handful of counts. This sequence is one base from a far larger clone and is likely a read error. The same CDR3 can be traced to other DNA sequences in this sample. The chain combines TRDV2 with TRDJ1; 9 nucleotides match TRDD3. Here the J gene was assigned by germline matching of the DNA, as TCRdb has none. The CDR3 is 19 residues long. The V gene's germline CDR1 is GEAIGNYY and CDR2 EKD. The trim removed 1 base at V and 2 bases at J, leaving 16 bases unmatched. The CDR3 sequence: CACDTLGLGENVWTDKLIF. The CDR3 nucleotides read TGTGCCTGTGACACTCTAGGACTGGGGGAGAACGTTTGGACCGATAAACTCATCTTT.

This clone was observed a handful of times. TCRdb's protein, taken from a much larger clone, differs from this DNA's translation at residue 5, likely owing to a read error; the protein displayed comes from the DNA. CDR3 coding DNA: TGTGCTCTTGGACTTACTGGGGGATACCCCCCGACAGCACAACTCTTCTTT. Protein product: CALGLTGGYPPTAQLFF. The chain has TRDV1 and TRDJ2, with 12 bases lining up with TRDD3. TCRdb is silent on the J gene; assignment here came from matching the DNA to germline. V lost 6 bases to trimming and J lost 4 bases; unmatched junction nucleotides: 9. Germline CDR1 TSWWSYY, CDR2 QGS. This CDR3 contains 17 residues.

Only a few counts were recorded for this clone. It is likely a read error: a sequence one base away is far more abundant. Other nucleotide sequences from this sample produce the same CDR3. The rearrangement uses TRDV1 and TRDJ1; tentatively, D is TRDD2 (6 bases). The germline V gene has CDR1 TSWWSYY and CDR2 QGS. This CDR3 spans 19 amino acids. CDR3 region: CALGELLGLPGKYTDKLIF. The CDR3 DNA reads as TGTGCCCTTGGGGAACTACTCGGACTTCCTGGGAAGTACACCGATAAACTCATCTTT.

This clone turned up a few times. This probably arose from a read error, given a far larger clone one base away. This sample includes further DNA sequences coding for the same CDR3. This chain joins TRDV1 and TRDJ1; no clear D. The CDR3 loop spans 16 amino acids. Trimming took 3 bases from V and 0 from J, leaving 14 bases between them. The germline CDR1 and CDR2 sequences are TSWWSYY and QGS. The CDR3 DNA follows: TGTGCTCTTGGGGAGGGGCTTGATCCGTACACCGATAAACTCATCTTT. Residues: CALGEGLDPYTDKLIF.

On this clone itself: The protein recorded in TCRdb matches a much larger clone and deviates from this DNA's translation at residue 15, suggesting a read error; the protein here is obtained by translating the DNA. The chain has TRDV1 and TRDJ1, with TRDD3 matching 9 bases. Assignment of the J gene here rests on matching the DNA to germline, because TCRdb gives none. V shed 0 bases, J shed 1 base, and the junction held 18 bases outside the gene matches. Germline V CDR1 and CDR2: TSWWSYY, QGS. The CDR3 runs 21 residues. The CDR3 region is CALGELFPRTGGLVCTDKLIF. The CDR3 DNA follows: TGTGCTCTTGGGGAACTCTTCCCCCGGACTGGGGGACTGGTGTGCACCGATAAACTCATCTTT.

On this clone: TCRdb's entry gives the protein of a much larger clone, which mismatches this DNA's translation at residue 9, likely from a read error; the protein reported here is translated from the DNA. This chain joins TRDV1 and TRDJ1; D unresolved. The CDR3 runs to 16 residues. The V end was cut by 0 bases, the J end by 0 bases, with 11 bases between. The germline CDR1 and CDR2 sequences are TSWWSYY and QGS. The CDR3 region is CALGELLPPYTDKLIF. The CDR3 nucleotides are TGTGCTCTTGGGGAACTACTCCCCCCTTACACCGATAAACTCATCTTT.

The sample holds a few counts of this clone. It is likely a read error: a sequence one base away is far more abundant. The sample carries other DNA sequences with the same CDR3. The gene calls are TRDV3 and TRDJ1; 7 bases align to TRDD3. This CDR3 is built from 14 residues. The trim removed 3 bases at V and 0 bases at J, leaving 7 bases unmatched. Germline CDR1 and CDR2: TVYSNPD and GDNSRS (reference sequence). In nucleotides, the CDR3 is TGTGCCTTCTTCCCCGGGGGATACACCGATAAACTCATCTTT. Protein product: CAFFPGGYTDKLIF.

Of note for this clone: The protein held in TCRdb is that of a much larger clone and does not match this DNA's translation at residue 11, likely because of a read error; the protein shown is translated from the DNA. CDR3 coding DNA: TGTGCTCTTGGGGACCTCTGGATCCCCCGAGGGTACACCGATAAACTCATCTTT. Amino acid sequence: CALGDLWIPRGYTDKLIF. The chain combines TRDV1 with TRDJ1; D call uncertain. The CDR3 runs to 18 residues. From germline, CDR1 is TSWWSYY and CDR2 QGS. V was clipped by 3 bases and J by 0 bases, with 20 bases between them.

This clone was seen a handful of times. This DNA translates differently at residue 6 from the TCRdb protein, which is that of a much larger clone; a read error is likely, and the protein shown is the DNA's own translation. The chain joins TRDV2 to TRDJ1; 8 bases line up with TRDD3. TCRdb lists no J gene, so it was determined here by aligning the DNA to germline. V lost 0 bases and J lost 2; bases outside the gene matches: 4. CDR3 size: 15 residues. From germline, CDR1 is GEAIGNYY and CDR2 EKD. The CDR3 region has the DNA TGTGCCTGTGACACCGATACTGGGGGGACCGATAAACTCATCTTT. Its translation: CACDTDTGGTDKLIF.

Regarding this clone: At one boundary the junction diverges from the germline segment, which might be a read error. The chain carries TRDV1 and TRDJ1; 9 nucleotides align to TRDD3. From germline, CDR1 is TSWWSYY and CDR2 QGS. The CDR3 loop spans 19 amino acids. This chain's CDR3 is CALEGSYSGGLYYADKLTF. CDR3 nucleotides: TGTGCTCTTGAGGGCTCCTACTCTGGGGGATTATATTACGCCGATAAACTCACCTTT.

This clone was counted only a few times. The TCRdb protein, from a much larger clone, departs from this DNA's translation at residue 23, likely by read error; the protein shown derives from the DNA. The rearrangement links TRDV1 to TRDJ2; 13 bases line up with TRDD3. Near its end, the DNA agrees better with TRDJ1, so the J call may be wrong. The CDR3 spans 24 residues. Germline V gene lookup returns CDR1 TSWWSYY and CDR2 QGS. CDR3 region: CALGEGPTLRPVLGDTMKTAQLIF. In DNA, the CDR3 is TGTGCTCTTGGGGAAGGGCCAACCCTACGGCCTGTACTGGGGGATACGATGAAGACAGCACAACTCATCTTT.

Regarding this clone: A far larger clone is only one base removed, so a read error is likely. Other DNA variants within this sample encode the same CDR3. The CDR3 nucleotides read TGTGCCCTTGGGGAACTTTTCCTCGGGGGATACGTGTGGGGCACCGATAAACTCATCTTT. Translated: CALGELFLGGYVWGTDKLIF. The chain is built from TRDV1 and TRDJ1; 10 bases line up with TRDD3. The germline gives CDR1 TSWWSYY, CDR2 QGS. The CDR3 is made up of 20 amino acids.

This clone has a handful of counts. This DNA's translation differs at residue 12 from TCRdb's protein, which comes from a much larger clone; a read error is likely, and the protein shown is translated from the DNA. The J gene is TRDJ1, the V gene TRDV1; 8 nucleotides align to TRDD3. The J gene is absent in TCRdb and was assigned here via DNA matching to germline. The length of the CDR3 is 22 residues. Trimming at V came to 4 bases and at J to 3 bases, leaving 28 bases not matched to a gene. Germline loops: CDR1 TSWWSYY, CDR2 QGS. The CDR3 is CALGALVSPPYRGIDGADKLIF. The CDR3 DNA reads TGTGCTCTTGGGGCTCTAGTGTCCCCACCATACCGGGGGATAGATGGCGCCGATAAACTCATCTTT.

This clone has just a few counts. The protein given by TCRdb reflects a much larger clone and differs at residue 5 from this DNA's translation, likely from a read error; the protein shown is the DNA's translation. The chain joins TRDV1 to TRDJ1; 13 bases fit TRDD3. The J gene, not given by TCRdb, was assigned here from a germline match of the nucleotide sequence. This CDR3 is 25 amino acids long. V shed 4 bases and J 0 bases; nucleotides not matched to a gene: 29. Germline V lookup: CDR1 TSWWSYY, CDR2 QGS. This chain's CDR3 is CALGVPHRLPVRTGGYAGYTDKLIF. The CDR3 DNA reads TGTGCTCTTGGGGTACCCCACAGGCTTCCTGTACGTACTGGGGGATACGCCGGGTACACCGATAAACTCATCTTT.

Comments on this clone: A read error likely explains why the TCRdb protein, taken from a much larger clone, differs from this DNA's translation at residue 19; the protein shown is translated from the DNA. The chain uses TRDV1 and TRDJ1; either TRDD2 or TRDD3 may fit D (5 bases each). Since TCRdb gives no J gene, matching the DNA to germline was used here to assign it. V dropped 0 bases and J dropped 0 bases, with 38 bases sitting between them. This CDR3 is built from 25 residues. Germline values: CDR1 TSWWSYY, CDR2 QGS. CDR3 sequence (DNA): TGTGCTCTTGGGGAACTGTTGACAGCCCTACCCGGTGTACTGGAGGTCACACTGCACACCGATAAACTCATCTTT. This encodes CALGELLTALPGVLEVTLHTDKLIF.

About this clone itself: The TCRdb protein, from a much larger clone, departs from this DNA's translation at residue 8, likely by read error; the protein shown derives from the DNA. The CDR3 DNA reads TGTGCTCTTGGGGAAACGTGGGTTCCCTCAGGGAAGTACACCGATAAACTCATCTTT. Residues: CALGETWVPSGKYTDKLIF. V gene TRDV1 combines with J gene TRDJ1; D is undetermined. The ends were cut back, 2 bases at V and 0 bases at J, with 22 bases in the middle. This CDR3 is 19 amino acids long. CDR1 is TSWWSYY and CDR2 is QGS in the germline V gene.

This clone was seen more than once but under ten times. This probably arose from a read error, given a far larger clone one base away. The sample contains more than one DNA sequence encoding this CDR3. The V call is TRDV2, the J call TRDJ1; 7 nucleotides agree with TRDD3. TCRdb leaves out the J gene; it was filled in here by matching the DNA to germline. The CDR3 consists of 15 residues. Germline CDR1 reads GEAIGNYY; CDR2 reads EKD. CDR3 in amino acids: CACDTLGGNTDKLIF. CDR3 coding DNA: TGTGCCTGTGACACCCTGGGGGGAAACACTGATAAACTCATCTTT.

A few counts support this clone. The translation of this DNA and the TCRdb protein of a much larger clone differ at residue 15, probably owing to a read error; the protein shown here is translated from the DNA. V gene TRDV3 was called; the J gene was not; no check of the table's D call, TRDD3, against the DNA was made. CDR1 is TVYSNPD and CDR2 is GDNSRS in the germline V gene (reference sequence). The CDR3 extends over 16 amino acids. In DNA form, the CDR3 reads TGTGCCTCCTCCGGGGGGTTACCGTCGTACACCGATAAACTCACCTTT. Translating it yields CASSGGLPSYTDKLTF.

This clone was found a few times. A read error likely explains this, since a far larger clone differs by one base. Other DNA sequences in the same sample also yield this CDR3. The rearrangement joins TRDV1 to TRDJ1, with 12 bases matching TRDD3. J was trimmed by 7 bases and V by 3 bases; bases with no gene match: 21. Looked up from germline, CDR1 is TSWWSYY and CDR2 is QGS. The CDR3 is 20 residues long. CDR3 in DNA: TGTGCTCTTGGGGACGCCCCGAGACTCTTGCTCGTACTGGGGGATACTAAACTCATCTTT. Translation: CALGDAPRLLLVLGDTKLIF.

As to this clone: The mismatch at residue 3 between this DNA's translation and the TCRdb protein of a much larger clone likely reflects a read error; the protein shown is translated from the DNA. The genes are TRDV1 and TRDJ1; tentative D call: TRDD2 (7 bases). TCRdb carries no J gene annotation; the J gene was assigned here by matching the DNA with germline. Germline assignment: CDR1 TSWWSYY and CDR2 QGS. The CDR3 totals 19 residues. CDR3: CAPGEPFLTIPTLGDKLIF. In DNA form, the CDR3 reads TGTGCTCCTGGGGAGCCTTTTTTGACTATTCCTACTCTAGGAGATAAACTCATCTTT.

This clone appeared a few times. This DNA's translation differs at residue 14 from TCRdb's protein, which comes from a much larger clone; a read error is likely, and the protein shown is translated from the DNA. There is no J gene call, but TRDV2 is given as the V gene. The CDR3 runs to 16 residues. Germline-derived CDR1 and CDR2 are GEAIGNYY and EKD. In nucleotides, the CDR3 is TGTGCCTGTGACACCGAGGAAGAAGAGGGCACCGATAAATTCATCTTT. Protein sequence: CACDTEEEEGTDKFIF.

As for this clone: A single base is all that separates this from a far larger clone, so a read error is likely. The identical CDR3 is also encoded by other nucleotide sequences in the sample. The V gene is TRDV1, the J gene TRDJ1, with unresolved D. The V end lost 2 bases, the J end lost 0 bases, and 22 bases lay between the germline ends. Germline V CDR1 and CDR2: TSWWSYY, QGS. This CDR3 contains 19 residues. Here the CDR3 reads CALGEGSAARPRDTDKLIF. For the CDR3, the DNA is TGTGCTCTTGGGGAAGGTAGTGCCGCCCGGCCTAGGGACACCGATAAACTCATCTTT.